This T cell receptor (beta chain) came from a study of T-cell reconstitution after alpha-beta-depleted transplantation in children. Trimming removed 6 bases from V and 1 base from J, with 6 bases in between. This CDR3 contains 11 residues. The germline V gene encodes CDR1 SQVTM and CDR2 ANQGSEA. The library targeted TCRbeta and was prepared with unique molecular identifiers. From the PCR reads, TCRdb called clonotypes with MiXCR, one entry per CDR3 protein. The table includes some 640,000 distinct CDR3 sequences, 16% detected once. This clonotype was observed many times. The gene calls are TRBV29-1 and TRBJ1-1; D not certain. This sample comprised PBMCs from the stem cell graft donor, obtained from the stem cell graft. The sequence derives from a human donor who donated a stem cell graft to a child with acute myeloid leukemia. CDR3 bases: TGCAGCGTCGAGAAGAACACTGAAGCTTTCTTT. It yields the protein CSVEKNTEAFF.